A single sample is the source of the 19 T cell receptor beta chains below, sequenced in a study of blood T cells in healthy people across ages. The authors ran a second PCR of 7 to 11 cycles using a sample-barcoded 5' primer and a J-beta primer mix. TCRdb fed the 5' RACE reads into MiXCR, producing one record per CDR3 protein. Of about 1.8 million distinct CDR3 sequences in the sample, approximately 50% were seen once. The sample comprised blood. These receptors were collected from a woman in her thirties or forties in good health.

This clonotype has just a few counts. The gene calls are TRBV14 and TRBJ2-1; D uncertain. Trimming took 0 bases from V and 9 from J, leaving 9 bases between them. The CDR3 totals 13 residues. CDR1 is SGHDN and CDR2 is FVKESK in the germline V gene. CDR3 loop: CASSQDLVSEQFF. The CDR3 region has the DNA TGTGCCAGCAGCCAAGATCTGGTTTCTGAGCAGTTCTTC.

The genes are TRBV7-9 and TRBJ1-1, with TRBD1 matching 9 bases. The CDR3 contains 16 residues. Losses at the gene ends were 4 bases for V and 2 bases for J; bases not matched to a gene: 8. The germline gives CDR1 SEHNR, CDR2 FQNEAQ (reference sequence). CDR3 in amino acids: CASSSGQGGINTEAFF. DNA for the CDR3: TGTGCCAGCAGCTCGGGACAGGGCGGTATCAACACTGAAGCTTTCTTT.

The CDR3 region is CASSYSTSISGANVLTF. In DNA, the CDR3 is TGTGCCAGCAGTTACTCGACGTCCATCTCTGGGGCCAACGTCCTGACTTTC. V is TRBV6-5 and J is TRBJ2-6; D is unresolved. This CDR3 contains 17 residues. The germline V gene encodes CDR1 MNHEY and CDR2 SVGAGI. V lost 0 bases, J lost 0 bases, and 9 bases lay in between.

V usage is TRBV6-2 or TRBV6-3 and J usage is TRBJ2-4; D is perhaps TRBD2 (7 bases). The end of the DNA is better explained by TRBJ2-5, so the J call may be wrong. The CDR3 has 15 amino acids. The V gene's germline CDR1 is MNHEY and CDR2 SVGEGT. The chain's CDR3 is CASRGGANPQETQYF. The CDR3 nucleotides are TGTGCCAGCAGAGGGGGGGCGAACCCCCAAGAGACCCAGTACTTC.

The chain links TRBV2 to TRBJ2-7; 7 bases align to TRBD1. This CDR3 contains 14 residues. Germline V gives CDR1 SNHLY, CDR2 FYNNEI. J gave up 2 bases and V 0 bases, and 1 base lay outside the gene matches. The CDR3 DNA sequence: TGTGCCAGCAGTGAAGCGACAGGGACCTACGAGCAGTACTTC. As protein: CASSEATGTYEQYF.

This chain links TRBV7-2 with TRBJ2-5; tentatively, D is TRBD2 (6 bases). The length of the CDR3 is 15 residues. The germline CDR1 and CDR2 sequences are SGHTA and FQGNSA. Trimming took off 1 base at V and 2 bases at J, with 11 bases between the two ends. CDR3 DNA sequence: TGTGCCAGCAGCTTAGACGGAGGGCAGCAAGAGACCCAGTACTTC. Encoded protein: CASSLDGGQQETQYF. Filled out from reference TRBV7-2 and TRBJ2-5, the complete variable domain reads GAGVSQSPSNKVTEKGKDVELRCDPISGHTALYWYRQSLGQGLEFLIYFQGNSAPDKSGLPSDRFSAERTGGSVSTLTIQRTQQEDSAVYLCASSLDGGQQETQYFGPGTRLLVL.

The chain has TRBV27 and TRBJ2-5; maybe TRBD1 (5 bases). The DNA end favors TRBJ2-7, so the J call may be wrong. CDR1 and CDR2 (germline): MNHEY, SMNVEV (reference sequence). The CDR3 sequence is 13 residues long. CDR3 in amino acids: CASSLSRQFEQYF. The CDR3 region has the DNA TGTGCCAGCAGTTTATCCCGACAGTTCGAGCAGTACTTC.

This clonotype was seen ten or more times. CDR3 sequence: CSVEGGLGANVLTF. The CDR3 DNA follows: TGCAGCGTTGAAGGGGGCCTGGGGGCCAACGTCCTGACTTTC. This chain uses TRBV29-1 with TRBJ2-6, with D possibly being TRBD1 (5 bases). The CDR3 contains 14 residues. Germline V gene data show CDR1 as SQVTM and CDR2 as ANQGSEA. V shed 1 base and J shed 4 bases, with 8 bases lying between them.

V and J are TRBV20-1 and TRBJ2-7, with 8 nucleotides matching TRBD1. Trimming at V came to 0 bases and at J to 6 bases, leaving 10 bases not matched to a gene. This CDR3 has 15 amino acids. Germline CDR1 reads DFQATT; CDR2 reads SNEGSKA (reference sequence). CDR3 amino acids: CSARDGSRGLCEQYF. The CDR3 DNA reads TGCAGTGCTAGAGATGGTTCCAGGGGGCTCTGCGAGCAGTACTTC.

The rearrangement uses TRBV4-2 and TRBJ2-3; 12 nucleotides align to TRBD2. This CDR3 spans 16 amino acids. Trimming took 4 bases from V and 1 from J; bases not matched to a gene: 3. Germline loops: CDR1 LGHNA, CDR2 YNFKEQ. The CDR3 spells CASSPPSGGGTDTQYF. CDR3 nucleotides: TGTGCCAGCAGCCCACCTAGCGGGGGGGGCACAGATACGCAGTATTTT.

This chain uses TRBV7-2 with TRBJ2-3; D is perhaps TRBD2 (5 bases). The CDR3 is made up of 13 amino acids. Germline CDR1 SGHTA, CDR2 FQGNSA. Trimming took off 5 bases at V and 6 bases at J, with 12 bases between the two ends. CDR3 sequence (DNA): TGTGCCAGCAGCCCCCTAGCTCAGGATACGCAGTATTTT. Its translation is CASSPLAQDTQYF.

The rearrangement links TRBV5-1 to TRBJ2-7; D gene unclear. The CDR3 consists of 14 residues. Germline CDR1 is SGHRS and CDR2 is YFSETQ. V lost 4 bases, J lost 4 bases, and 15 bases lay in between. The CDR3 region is CASSENTVRYEQYF. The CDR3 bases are TGCGCCAGCAGCGAAAACACGGTGAGGTACGAGCAGTACTTC.

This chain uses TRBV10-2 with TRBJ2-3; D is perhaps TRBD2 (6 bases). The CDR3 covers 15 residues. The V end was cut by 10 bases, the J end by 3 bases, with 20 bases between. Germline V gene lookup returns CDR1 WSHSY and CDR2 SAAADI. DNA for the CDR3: TGCGCCACCCAGCCGTGCGGGGAGGAAACAGATACGCAGTATTTT. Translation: CATQPCGEETDTQYF.

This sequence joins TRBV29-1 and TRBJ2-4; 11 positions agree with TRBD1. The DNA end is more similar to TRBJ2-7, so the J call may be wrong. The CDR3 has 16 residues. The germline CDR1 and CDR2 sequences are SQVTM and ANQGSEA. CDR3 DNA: TGCAGCGCTGGTACCCGTAGGACAGGGGGCGCTTACGAGCAGTACTTC. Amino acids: CSAGTRRTGGAYEQYF.

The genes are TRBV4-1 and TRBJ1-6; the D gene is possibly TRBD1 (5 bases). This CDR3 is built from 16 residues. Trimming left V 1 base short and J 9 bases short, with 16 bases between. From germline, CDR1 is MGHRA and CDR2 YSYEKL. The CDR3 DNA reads TGCGCCAGCAGCCAAGCGGGGGACGGCCCCCGTTCACCCCTCCACTTT. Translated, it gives CASSQAGDGPRSPLHF.

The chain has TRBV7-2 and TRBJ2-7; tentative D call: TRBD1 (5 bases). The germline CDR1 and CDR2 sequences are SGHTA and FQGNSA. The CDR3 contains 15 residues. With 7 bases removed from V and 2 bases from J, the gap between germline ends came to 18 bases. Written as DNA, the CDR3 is TGTGCCAGCACCCAAGGGGCAGTTACGCCCTACGAGCAGTACTTC. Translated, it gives CASTQGAVTPYEQYF.

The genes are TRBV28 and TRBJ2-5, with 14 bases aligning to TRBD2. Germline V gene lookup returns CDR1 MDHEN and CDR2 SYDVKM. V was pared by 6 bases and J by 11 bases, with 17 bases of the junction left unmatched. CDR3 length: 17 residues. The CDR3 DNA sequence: TGTGCCAGCAGCCTAATGGGACTAGCGGGGGTATACAATGAGCAGTACTTC. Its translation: CASSLMGLAGVYNEQYF.

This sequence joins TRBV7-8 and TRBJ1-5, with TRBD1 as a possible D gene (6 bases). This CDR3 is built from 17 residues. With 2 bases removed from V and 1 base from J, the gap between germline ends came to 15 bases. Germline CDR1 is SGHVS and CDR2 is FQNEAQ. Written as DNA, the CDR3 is TGTGCCAGCAGCTTATTTGGAGAGGGGGTAAGCAATCAGCCCCAGCATTTT. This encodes CASSLFGEGVSNQPQHF.

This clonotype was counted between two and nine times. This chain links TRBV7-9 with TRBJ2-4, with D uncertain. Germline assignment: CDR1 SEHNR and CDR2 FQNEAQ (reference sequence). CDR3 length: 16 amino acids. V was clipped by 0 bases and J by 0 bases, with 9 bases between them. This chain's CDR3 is CASSLALAVAKNIQYF. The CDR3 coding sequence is TGTGCCAGCAGCTTAGCGCTGGCGGTAGCCAAAAACATTCAGTACTTC.